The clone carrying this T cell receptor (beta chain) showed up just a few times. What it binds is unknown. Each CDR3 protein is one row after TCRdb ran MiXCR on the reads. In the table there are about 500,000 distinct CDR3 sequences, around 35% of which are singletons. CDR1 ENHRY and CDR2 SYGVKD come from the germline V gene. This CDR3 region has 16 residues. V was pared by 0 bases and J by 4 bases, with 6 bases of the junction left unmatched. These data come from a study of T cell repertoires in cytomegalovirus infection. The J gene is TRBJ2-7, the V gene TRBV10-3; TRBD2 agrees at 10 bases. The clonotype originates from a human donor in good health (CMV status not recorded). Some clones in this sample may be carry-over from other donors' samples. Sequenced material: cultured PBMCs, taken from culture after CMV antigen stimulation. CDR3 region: CAISESRAGGRYEQYF. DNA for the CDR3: TGTGCCATCAGTGAGTCGAGAGCGGGAGGGCGGTACGAGCAGTACTTC.